Presented here are 20 T cell receptor beta chains from one specimen sequenced in a study of control samples from healthy donors and cancer patients. The table came from immunoSEQ multiplex PCR; TCRdb's copy has only in-frame clones and leaves some out. The sample records approximately 100,000 clones, more than 90% being singletons. Sequenced sample: blood. These receptors were taken from a human donor in good health. The donor label of this sample is uncertain.

The chain links TRBV6-2 or TRBV6-3 to TRBJ1-5; possibly TRBD1 for D (5 bases). CDR3 length: 15 amino acids. Deletions cut 0 bases from V and 7 bases from J, with 13 bases between. In germline, CDR1 is MNHEY, CDR2 SVGEGT. The DNA of the CDR3 is TGTGCCAGCAGTTACTCGATGGGGGGACGGCAGCCCCAGCATTTT. Translated, it gives CASSYSMGGRQPQHF.

The V and J genes are TRBV11-2 and TRBJ2-5; D gene ambiguous. This CDR3 spans 13 amino acids. Trimming shortened V by 0 bases and J by 5 bases, and 7 bases separated the two germline ends. Germline V gene lookup returns CDR1 SGHAT and CDR2 FQNNGV. This chain's CDR3 is CASSLDGEETQYF. The CDR3 DNA follows: TGTGCCAGCAGCTTAGATGGAGAGGAGACCCAGTACTTC.

V and J are TRBV24-1 and TRBJ1-3; TRBD1 is a possible D gene (6 bases). The CDR3 consists of 17 residues. The germline V and J ends were trimmed by 3 bases and 0 bases, with 14 bases remaining between them. From germline, CDR1 is KGHDR and CDR2 SFDVKD. CDR3 in amino acids: CATSDPRDTYSGNTIYF. DNA for the CDR3: TGTGCCACCAGTGATCCGCGGGACACTTACTCTGGAAACACCATATATTTT.

The chain combines TRBV24-1 with TRBJ1-1, with D perhaps TRBD1 (5 bases). The CDR3 extends over 12 amino acids. Germline V lookup: CDR1 KGHDR, CDR2 SFDVKD. V was trimmed by 0 bases and J by 10 bases, leaving 8 bases between them. The CDR3 here is CATSDLRGGAFF. The CDR3 nucleotides read TGTGCCACCAGTGATTTGAGGGGTGGAGCTTTCTTT.

This clone has just a few counts. The V gene is TRBV7-9, the J gene TRBJ1-4; D gene uncertain. The length of the CDR3 is 15 residues. Trimming left V 0 bases short and J 5 bases short, with 10 bases between. Looked up from germline, CDR1 is SEHNR and CDR2 is FQNEAQ (reference sequence). The CDR3 here is CASSLADGWNEKLFF. In DNA form, the CDR3 reads TGTGCCAGCAGCTTAGCCGACGGCTGGAATGAAAAACTGTTTTTT.

The chain has TRBV2 and TRBJ1-1; 7 nucleotides line up with TRBD1. The CDR3 extends over 11 amino acids. Per germline, CDR1 SNHLY and CDR2 FYNNEI. The ends lost 8 bases at V and 3 bases at J; junction bases unmatched: 0. CDR3 sequence reads: CASDRDTEAFF. The CDR3 DNA is TGTGCCAGCGACAGGGACACTGAAGCTTTCTTT.

The chain combines TRBV13 with TRBJ2-7; 7 bases line up with TRBD1. The CDR3 length is 14 residues. V gave up 3 bases and J gave up 1 base; unmatched junction bases: 3. The germline V gene has CDR1 PRHDT and CDR2 FYEKMQ (reference sequence). CDR3 nucleotide sequence: TGTGCCAGCAGCTTCGGGACAGTTTCCTACGAGCAGTACGTC. Translation gives CASSFGTVSYEQYV.

J is TRBJ1-2 and V is TRBV9, with D unclear. The CDR3 sequence is 14 residues long. Germline CDR1 and CDR2: SGDLS and YYNGEE. The V and J ends lost 3 bases and 8 bases respectively, with 17 bases between them. CDR3 sequence (DNA): TGTGCCAGCAGCGCAACACTGGCCCTCGGGGGCTACACCTTC. Translating gives CASSATLALGGYTF.

The genes are TRBV6-5 and TRBJ2-7; a possible D gene is TRBD2 (7 bases). V was pared by 8 bases and J by 3 bases, with 20 bases between. CDR3 length: 15 residues. Germline V gene sequence: CDR1 MNHEY, CDR2 SVGAGI. The CDR3: CASGGGGNSVYEQYF. The CDR3 DNA is TGTGCCAGCGGGGGGGGCGGGAACAGTGTCTACGAGCAGTACTTC.

The V gene is TRBV5-1, the J gene TRBJ1-3; D is possibly TRBD1 (5 bases). V lost 0 bases and J lost 2, with 9 bases in between. Per the germline V gene, CDR1 is SGHRS and CDR2 is YFSETQ. The CDR3 runs to 15 residues. The CDR3 is CASSLEAGAGNTIYF. In nucleotides, the CDR3 is TGCGCCAGCAGCTTGGAGGCGGGGGCTGGAAACACCATATATTTT. Drawing the rest from reference TRBV5-1 and TRBJ1-3, the complete variable domain is KAGVTQTPRYLIKTRGQQVTLSCSPISGHRSVSWYQQTPGQGLQFLFEYFSETQRNKGNFPGRFSGRQFSNSRSEMNVSTLELGDSALYLCASSLEAGAGNTIYFGEGSWLTVV.

The V gene is TRBV27, the J gene TRBJ1-6, with a tentative D call TRBD1 (5 bases). V was pared by 3 bases and J by 10 bases, with 10 bases between. The CDR3 totals 13 residues. Germline values: CDR1 MNHEY, CDR2 SMNVEV (reference sequence). The CDR3 loop is CASSFRDVSPLHF. The CDR3, as DNA: TGTGCCAGCAGTTTTAGGGACGTCTCACCCCTCCACTTT.

The CDR3, as DNA: TGTGCCAGCAGCCACAGGGTCGGTGAAAAACTGTTTTTT. The encoded protein is CASSHRVGEKLFF. The chain recombines TRBV5-8 with TRBJ1-4, with D perhaps TRBD1 (6 bases). The V gene lost 4 bases and the J gene lost 7 bases, with 11 bases spanning the gap. CDR1 SGHTS and CDR2 YDEGEE come from the germline V gene. The CDR3 is made up of 13 amino acids.

The chain recombines TRBV5-8 with TRBJ1-5; D is unclear. CDR1 and CDR2 (germline): SGHTS, YDEGEE. The CDR3 consists of 17 residues. V lost 0 bases to trimming and J lost 0 bases, with 13 bases between them. CDR3 bases: TGTGCCAGCAGCTTGGCCTCGGTTGCCGTTAGCAATCAGCCCCAGCATTTT. Translated: CASSLASVAVSNQPQHF.

The rearrangement joins TRBV10-3 to TRBJ2-2; 7 bases are shared with TRBD2. The CDR3 extends over 16 amino acids. Germline V gene data show CDR1 as ENHRY and CDR2 as SYGVKD. Trimming took 10 bases from V and 1 from J; bases not matched to a gene: 12. CDR3 region: CATLWGGSLNTGELFF. The CDR3 DNA is TGTGCCACCTTGTGGGGGGGTTCACTGAACACCGGGGAGCTGTTTTTT.

This clone was detected only a few times. The chain is built from TRBV2 and TRBJ2-2; the D is unclear. The CDR3 is 14 amino acids. V lost 5 bases and J lost 4, with 11 bases in between. Germline-derived CDR1 and CDR2 are SNHLY and FYNNEI. The CDR3 is CASSNPVRTGELFF. DNA of the CDR3: TGTGCCAGCAGTAACCCTGTCCGCACCGGGGAGCTGTTTTTT. The whole variable domain, remainder taken from reference TRBV2 and TRBJ2-2, is EPEVTQTPSHQVTQMGQEVILRCVPISNHLYFYWYRQILGQKVEFLVSFYNNEISEKSEIFDDQFSVERPDGSNFTLKIRSTKLEDSAMYFCASSNPVRTGELFFGEGSRLTVL.

The table lists this clone with a count of one. The chain uses TRBV19 and TRBJ2-3; D not certain. This CDR3 comprises 12 residues. Trimming took 7 bases from V and 2 from J, leaving 7 bases between them. Germline lookup yields CDR1 LNHDA and CDR2 SQIVND (reference sequence). The CDR3 protein is CASTGHTDTQYF. The CDR3 region has the DNA TGTGCCAGTACAGGTCACACAGATACGCAGTATTTT.

CDR3: CASSPRGGPVDTQYF. For the CDR3, the DNA is TGTGCCAGCAGCCCTCGTGGGGGGCCGGTAGATACGCAGTATTTT. This chain links TRBV9 with TRBJ2-3; D may be TRBD1 or TRBD2 (6 bases each). The germline V gene encodes CDR1 SGDLS and CDR2 YYNGEE. The CDR3 is 15 residues long. The V gene lost 4 bases and the J gene lost 5 bases, with 17 bases spanning the gap.

The chain combines TRBV7-9 with TRBJ1-1; TRBD1 might be the D (5 bases). V was pared by 6 bases and J by 1 base, with 18 bases between. The germline V gene has CDR1 SEHNR and CDR2 FQNEAQ (reference sequence). This CDR3 is 16 amino acids long. The CDR3 bases are TGTGCCAGCAGTTCCCTTAAACAGGTCGGGAACACTGAAGCTTTCTTT. This translates into CASSSLKQVGNTEAFF.

The chain carries TRBV10-3 and TRBJ1-4; D is uncertain. V was clipped by 10 bases and J by 0 bases, with 12 bases between them. The CDR3 is 14 amino acids. Per the germline V gene, CDR1 is ENHRY and CDR2 is SYGVKD. CDR3: CASTSDPTNEKLFF. The CDR3 DNA follows: TGTGCCAGCACTTCAGACCCAACTAATGAAAAACTGTTTTTT.

There are a few counts of this clone. V and J are TRBV5-5 and TRBJ1-5; possibly TRBD1 for D (5 bases). The CDR3 is made up of 15 amino acids. Trimming pared 5 bases from V and 3 bases from J, leaving 15 bases between. Germline lookup yields CDR1 SGHKS and CDR2 YYEKEE (reference sequence). CDR3 protein: CASSPVGAINQPQHF. The CDR3 DNA reads as TGTGCCAGCAGTCCAGTCGGGGCAATCAATCAGCCCCAGCATTTT.